Each of the 19 T cell receptor beta chains below was sequenced from the same sample in a study of blood T cell repertoires in COVID-19. TCRdb's copy holds only in-frame clones and misses some; the assay was immunoSEQ multiplex PCR. The sample has about 200,000 clones; 85% to 90% are singletons. Sequences were obtained from peripheral blood. Every receptor here comes from a human donor in a cohort sampled during active COVID-19.

The chain carries TRBV27 and TRBJ2-6; D is ambiguous. Per the germline V gene, CDR1 is MNHEY and CDR2 is SMNVEV (reference sequence). The CDR3 spans 15 residues. Trimming removed 3 bases from V and 1 base from J, with 7 bases in between. For the CDR3, the DNA is TGTGCCAGCAGTTTTTCTAGTTCTGGGGCCAACGTCCTGACTTTC. It yields the protein CASSFSSSGANVLTF.

The CDR3 DNA reads TGTGCCAGCAGTATACAGGGATTGAACACTGAAGCTTTCTTT. This codes for CASSIQGLNTEAFF. The rearrangement links TRBV6-5 to TRBJ1-1; D might be TRBD1 (6 bases). The CDR3 is made up of 14 amino acids. V lost 5 bases, J lost 0 bases, and 10 bases lay in between. Germline-derived CDR1 and CDR2 are MNHEY and SVGAGI.

V usage is TRBV14 and J usage is TRBJ2-3; D uncertain. Germline CDR1 reads SGHDN; CDR2 reads FVKESK. CDR3 length: 11 amino acids. V was trimmed by 4 bases and J by 6 bases, leaving 5 bases between them. CDR3: CASSLRDTQYF. The CDR3 bases are TGTGCCAGCAGCCTGCGGGATACGCAGTATTTT.

The J gene is TRBJ2-5, the V gene TRBV2, with D tentatively TRBD1 (5 bases). The V gene lost 6 bases and the J gene lost 3 bases, with 11 bases spanning the gap. Germline V gives CDR1 SNHLY, CDR2 FYNNEI. The CDR3 has 13 residues. The CDR3 sequence is CASRDDSKETQYF. DNA of the CDR3: TGTGCCAGCAGGGACGACAGCAAAGAGACCCAGTACTTC.

This clone was found once. The V and J genes are TRBV10-3 and TRBJ1-2; D ambiguous. The germline V gene encodes CDR1 ENHRY and CDR2 SYGVKD. The V gene lost 2 bases and the J gene lost 6 bases, with 13 bases spanning the gap. This CDR3 region has 14 residues. Here the CDR3 reads CAISERRDHNGYTF. The CDR3 DNA follows: TGTGCCATCAGTGAGCGACGGGATCATAATGGCTACACCTTC.

The V call is TRBV7-9, the J call TRBJ1-6; 8 nucleotides align to TRBD1. Germline V gene sequence: CDR1 SEHNR, CDR2 FQNEAQ (reference sequence). The length of the CDR3 is 14 residues. Trimming cost V 6 bases and J 7 bases; bases outside gene matches: 5. The DNA for the CDR3 is TGTGCCAGCAGAGGTAACAGGGGGAATTCACCCCTCCACTTT. The encoded protein is CASRGNRGNSPLHF. Supplemented by reference TRBV7-9 and TRBJ1-6, the full variable domain reads DTGVSQNPRHKITKRGQNVTFRCDPISEHNRLYWYRQTLGQGPEFLTYFQNEAQLEKSRLLSDRFSAERPKGSFSTLEIQRTEQGDSAMYLCASRGNRGNSPLHFGNGTRLTVT.

The V and J genes are TRBV24-1 and TRBJ2-1, with TRBD1 matching 10 bases. Per the germline V gene, CDR1 is KGHDR and CDR2 is SFDVKD. The trim removed 3 bases at V and 4 bases at J, leaving 5 bases unmatched. The CDR3 is made up of 16 amino acids. Here the CDR3 reads CATSDTGQGNYNEQFF. CDR3 nucleotides: TGTGCCACCAGTGATACGGGACAGGGGAATTACAATGAGCAGTTCTTC.

J is TRBJ2-4 and V is TRBV5-3; 10 bases align to TRBD2. TRBV5-3 is sorted into the ORF group, with uncertain function. The CDR3 loop spans 14 amino acids. The V segment lost 5 bases and the J segment 6 bases; nucleotides outside the gene matches: 5. Here the CDR3 DNA reads TGTGCCAGAAGAAGGGGACTAGCGAGAAACATTCAGTACTTC. This sequence encodes CARRRGLARNIQYF.

The chain joins TRBV5-1 to TRBJ2-7, with D possibly TRBD1 on 5 matching bases. CDR1 SGHRS and CDR2 YFSETQ come from the germline V gene. Trimming removed 0 bases at V and 5 bases at J, with 6 bases between. This CDR3 spans 12 amino acids. The CDR3 here is CASSLDRHEQYF. The CDR3 DNA is TGCGCCAGCAGCTTGGACAGGCACGAGCAGTACTTC.

This clone was picked up a small number of times. The chain recombines TRBV15 with TRBJ2-2; 8 nucleotides agree with TRBD1. Germline loops: CDR1 LNHNV, CDR2 YYDKDF (reference sequence). CDR3 size: 16 residues. V gave up 6 bases and J gave up 6 bases; unmatched junction bases: 12. The CDR3 loop reads CATSLGDRGFPGELFF. The CDR3 coding sequence is TGTGCCACCAGTCTGGGAGACAGGGGTTTCCCCGGGGAGCTGTTTTTT.

V usage is TRBV5-6 and J usage is TRBJ2-1; tentative D call: TRBD2 (7 bases). Germline CDR1 and CDR2: SGHDT and YYEEEE. V was trimmed by 4 bases and J by 5 bases, leaving 13 bases between them. The CDR3 contains 14 residues. The CDR3 loop reads CASSPGGHHNEQFF. CDR3 DNA: TGTGCCAGCAGCCCGGGGGGACACCACAATGAGCAGTTCTTC.

In this sample, this clone turned up many times. V usage is TRBV29-1 and J usage is TRBJ2-1; 8 bases align to TRBD2. V shed 3 bases and J 8 bases; nucleotides not matched to a gene: 9. This CDR3 spans 14 amino acids. Germline V gene lookup returns CDR1 SQVTM and CDR2 ANQGSEA. As DNA, the CDR3 is TGCAGCGTTGAGCTCGGGGGGGCCGCGTATGAGCAGTTCTTC. The encoded protein is CSVELGGAAYEQFF.

As regards this clone: Its ends do not fully match the called genes, so a read error is possible. V usage is TRBV5-6 and J usage is TRBJ2-1; no definite D call. CDR1 is SGHDT, CDR2 YYEEEE, per germline. The CDR3 is 11 amino acids. The CDR3 DNA is TGTGCCGGCAGCCGGGTGTATGAGCAGTTCTTC. It encodes CAGSRVYEQFF.

This clone occurred a few times. This chain joins TRBV5-4 and TRBJ1-6; 12 nucleotides align to TRBD1. The CDR3 runs to 17 residues. Germline CDR1 and CDR2: SGHNT and YYREEE (reference sequence). Trimming took 2 bases from V and 8 from J; bases not matched to a gene: 8. The CDR3 region is CASSLGTGGGLYSPLHF. The CDR3 bases are TGTGCCAGCAGCTTAGGGACAGGGGGCGGCCTTTATTCACCCCTCCACTTT.

The chain joins TRBV12-5 to TRBJ2-7; 8 bases are a match to TRBD1. Germline V gene data show CDR1 as LGHNT and CDR2 as FRNRAP. The CDR3 runs to 14 residues. V trimming: 5 bases; J trimming: 5 bases; junction bases outside the gene matches: 8. The CDR3 protein is CASGARTGTDEQYF. The CDR3 nucleotides are TGTGCTAGTGGTGCCCGGACAGGGACCGACGAGCAGTACTTC.

This clone is a singleton in its sample. The J gene is TRBJ2-3, the V gene TRBV5-1, with a tentative D call TRBD2 (6 bases). The CDR3 totals 16 residues. The V gene lost 4 bases and the J gene lost 1 base, with 16 bases spanning the gap. Germline values: CDR1 SGHRS, CDR2 YFSETQ. CDR3 nucleotide sequence: TGCGCCAGCAGCCCGGCGGGCCGCGGGGGCACAGATACGCAGTATTTT. It is translated as CASSPAGRGGTDTQYF. Together with reference TRBV5-1 and TRBJ2-3, the CDR3 gives the full variable domain: KAGVTQTPRYLIKTRGQQVTLSCSPISGHRSVSWYQQTPGQGLQFLFEYFSETQRNKGNFPGRFSGRQFSNSRSEMNVSTLELGDSALYLCASSPAGRGGTDTQYFGPGTRLTVL.

This clone has more than one count but fewer than ten. The chain combines TRBV9 with TRBJ2-1; no clear D gene. The V end was cut by 4 bases, the J end by 1 base, with 15 bases between. CDR3 length equals 16 residues. CDR1 SGDLS and CDR2 YYNGEE come from the germline V gene. In DNA form, the CDR3 reads TGTGCCAGCAGCCCGCGGCCGTCGATGTCCTACAATGAGCAGTTCTTC. Its protein product is CASSPRPSMSYNEQFF.

V is TRBV4-3 and J is TRBJ2-6; D is unclear. CDR3 length: 17 amino acids. Germline V gene sequence: CDR1 LGHNA, CDR2 YSLEER. The V end lost 1 base, the J end lost 2 bases, and 12 bases lay between the germline ends. CDR3 protein: CASSQGSRIAGANVLTF. DNA of the CDR3: TGCGCCAGCAGCCAAGGTTCCAGGATCGCTGGGGCCAACGTCCTGACTTTC.

The CDR3 protein is CASRDLNTEAFF. As DNA, the CDR3 is TGTGCCAGCAGGGACTTGAACACTGAAGCTTTCTTT. The gene calls are TRBV28 and TRBJ1-1; D is uncertain. Germline V gene sequence: CDR1 MDHEN, CDR2 SYDVKM. Trimming removed 6 bases from V and 0 bases from J, with 5 bases in between. This CDR3 region has 12 residues.